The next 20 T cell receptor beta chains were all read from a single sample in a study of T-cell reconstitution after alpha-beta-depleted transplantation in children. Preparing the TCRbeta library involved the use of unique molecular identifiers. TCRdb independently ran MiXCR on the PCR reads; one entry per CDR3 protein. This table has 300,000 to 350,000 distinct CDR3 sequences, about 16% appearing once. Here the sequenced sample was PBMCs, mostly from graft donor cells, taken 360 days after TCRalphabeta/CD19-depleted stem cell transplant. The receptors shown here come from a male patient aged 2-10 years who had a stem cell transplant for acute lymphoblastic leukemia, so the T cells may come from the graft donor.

The CDR3 is CASSLAGSRSGYEQYF. CDR3 bases: TGTGCCAGCAGCTTAGCAGGTTCTCGGAGTGGGTACGAGCAGTACTTC. The chain uses TRBV7-9 and TRBJ2-7, with unresolved D. This CDR3 region has 16 residues. Germline V gives CDR1 SEHNR, CDR2 FQNEAQ (reference sequence). The V gene lost 0 bases and the J gene lost 4 bases, with 16 bases spanning the gap.

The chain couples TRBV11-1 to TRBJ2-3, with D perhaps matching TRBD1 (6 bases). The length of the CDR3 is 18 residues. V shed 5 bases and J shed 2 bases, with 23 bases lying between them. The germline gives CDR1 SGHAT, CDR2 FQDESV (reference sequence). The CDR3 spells CASSPVTQQGRPTDTQYF. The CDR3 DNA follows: TGTGCCAGCAGCCCCGTAACACAGCAGGGGCGCCCCACAGATACGCAGTATTTT.

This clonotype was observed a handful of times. CDR3 sequence reads: CASSVVNGTSGRSNEQFF. The DNA of the CDR3 is TGTGCCAGCAGCGTAGTAAATGGGACTAGCGGGAGATCCAATGAGCAGTTCTTC. The gene calls are TRBV9 and TRBJ2-1, with 14 bases matching TRBD2. The V segment lost 0 bases and the J segment 6 bases; nucleotides outside the gene matches: 8. The CDR3 runs 18 residues. The V gene's germline CDR1 is SGDLS and CDR2 YYNGEE.

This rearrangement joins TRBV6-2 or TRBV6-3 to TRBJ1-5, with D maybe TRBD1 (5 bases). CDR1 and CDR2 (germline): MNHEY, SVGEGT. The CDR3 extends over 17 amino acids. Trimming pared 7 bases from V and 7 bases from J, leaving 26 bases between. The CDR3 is CASTNRGGPQARQPQHF. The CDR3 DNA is TGTGCCAGCACCAACCGGGGCGGACCCCAAGCACGACAGCCCCAGCATTTT.

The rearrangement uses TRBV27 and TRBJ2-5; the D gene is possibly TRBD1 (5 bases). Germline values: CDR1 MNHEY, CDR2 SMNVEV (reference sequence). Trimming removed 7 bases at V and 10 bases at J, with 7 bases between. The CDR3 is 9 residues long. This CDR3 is CASNQGQYF. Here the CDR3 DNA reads TGTGCCAGCAATCAGGGCCAGTACTTC.

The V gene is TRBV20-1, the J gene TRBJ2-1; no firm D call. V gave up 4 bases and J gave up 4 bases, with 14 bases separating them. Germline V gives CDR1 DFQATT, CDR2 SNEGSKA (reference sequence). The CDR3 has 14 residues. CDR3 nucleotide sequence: TGCAGTGCTATGAGCGCGGAGTTATACAATGAGCAGTTCTTC. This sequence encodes CSAMSAELYNEQFF.

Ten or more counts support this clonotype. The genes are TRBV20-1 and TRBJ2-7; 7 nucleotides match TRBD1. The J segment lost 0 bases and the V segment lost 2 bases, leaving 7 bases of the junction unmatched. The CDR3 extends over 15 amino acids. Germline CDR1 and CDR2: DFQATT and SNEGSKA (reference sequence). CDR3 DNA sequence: TGCAGTGCTAGACCTGGACAGGCAAGCTCCTACGAGCAGTACTTC. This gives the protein CSARPGQASSYEQYF.

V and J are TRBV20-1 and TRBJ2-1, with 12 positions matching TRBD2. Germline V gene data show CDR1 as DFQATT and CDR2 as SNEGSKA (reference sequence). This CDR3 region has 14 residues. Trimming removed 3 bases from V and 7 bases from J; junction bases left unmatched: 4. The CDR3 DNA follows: TGCAGTGCTAGTAGGACTAGCGGGATTAATGAGCAGTTCTTC. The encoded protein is CSASRTSGINEQFF.

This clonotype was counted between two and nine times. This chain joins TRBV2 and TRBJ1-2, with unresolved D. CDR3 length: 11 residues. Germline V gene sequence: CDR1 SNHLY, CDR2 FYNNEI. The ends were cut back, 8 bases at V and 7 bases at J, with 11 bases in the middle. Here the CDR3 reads CASLEGGGYTF. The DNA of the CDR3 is TGTGCCAGCCTAGAAGGAGGTGGCTACACCTTC.

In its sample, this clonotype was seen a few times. CDR3 sequence reads: CASSLGPTGVEYGYTF. The CDR3 region has the DNA TGTGCCAGCAGTTTGGGCCCGACAGGGGTAGAATATGGCTACACCTTC. This chain uses TRBV28 with TRBJ1-2; 8 positions agree with TRBD1. V shed 3 bases and J 5 bases; nucleotides not matched to a gene: 11. This CDR3 has 16 residues. Per germline, CDR1 MDHEN and CDR2 SYDVKM.

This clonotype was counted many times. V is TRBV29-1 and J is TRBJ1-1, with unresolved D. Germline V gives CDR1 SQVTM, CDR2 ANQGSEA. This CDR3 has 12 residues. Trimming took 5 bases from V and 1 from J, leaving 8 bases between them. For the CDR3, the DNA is TGCAGCGTTTTAGGGAAGAACACTGAAGCTTTCTTT. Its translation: CSVLGKNTEAFF. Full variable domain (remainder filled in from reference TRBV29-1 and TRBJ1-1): SAVISQKPSRDICQRGTSLTIQCQVDSQVTMMFWYRQQPGQSLTLIATANQGSEATYESGFVIDKFPISRPNLTFSTLTVSNMSPEDSSIYLCSVLGKNTEAFFGQGTRLTVV.

CDR3 sequence reads: CSARDWLGQDTQYF. Written as DNA, the CDR3 is TGCAGTGCTAGAGATTGGTTGGGGCAAGATACGCAGTATTTT. This rearrangement joins TRBV20-1 to TRBJ2-3; TRBD1 is a possible D gene (5 bases). Germline V CDR1 and CDR2: DFQATT, SNEGSKA (reference sequence). The V end lost 0 bases, the J end lost 5 bases, and 12 bases lay between the germline ends. This CDR3 has 14 residues.

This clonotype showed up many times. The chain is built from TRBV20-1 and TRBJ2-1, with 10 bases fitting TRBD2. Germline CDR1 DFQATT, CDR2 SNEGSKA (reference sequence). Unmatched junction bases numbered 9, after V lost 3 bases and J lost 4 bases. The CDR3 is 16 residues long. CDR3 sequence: CSASPSGSWGYNEQFF. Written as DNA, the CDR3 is TGCAGTGCTAGTCCTAGCGGGAGTTGGGGTTACAATGAGCAGTTCTTC.

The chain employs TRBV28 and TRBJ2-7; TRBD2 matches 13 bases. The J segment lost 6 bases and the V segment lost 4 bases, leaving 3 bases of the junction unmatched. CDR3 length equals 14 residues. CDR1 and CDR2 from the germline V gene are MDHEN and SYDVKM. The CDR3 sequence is CASSSGLAGVEQYF. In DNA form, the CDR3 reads TGTGCCAGCAGTTCTGGACTAGCGGGAGTCGAGCAGTACTTC.

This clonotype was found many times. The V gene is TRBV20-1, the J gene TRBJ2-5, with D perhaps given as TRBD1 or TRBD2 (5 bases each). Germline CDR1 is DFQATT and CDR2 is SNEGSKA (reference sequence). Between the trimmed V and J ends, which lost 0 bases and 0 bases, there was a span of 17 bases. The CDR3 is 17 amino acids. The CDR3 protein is CSAREPRGLAYQETQYF. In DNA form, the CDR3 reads TGCAGTGCTAGAGAGCCTAGGGGTTTAGCGTACCAAGAGACCCAGTACTTC.

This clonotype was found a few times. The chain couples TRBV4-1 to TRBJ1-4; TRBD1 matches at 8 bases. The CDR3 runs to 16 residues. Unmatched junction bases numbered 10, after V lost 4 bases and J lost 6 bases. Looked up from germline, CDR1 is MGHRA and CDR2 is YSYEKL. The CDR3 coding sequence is TGCGCCAGCAGCCTACGTACAGGGGGGGGGGATGAAAAACTGTTTTTT. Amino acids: CASSLRTGGGDEKLFF.

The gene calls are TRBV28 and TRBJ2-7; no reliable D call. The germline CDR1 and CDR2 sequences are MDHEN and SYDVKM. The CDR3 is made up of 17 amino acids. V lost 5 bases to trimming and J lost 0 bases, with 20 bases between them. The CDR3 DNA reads TGTGCCAGCAGTCCCCTCGCCACACAGAGGAGCTCCTACGAGCAGTACTTC. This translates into CASSPLATQRSSYEQYF.

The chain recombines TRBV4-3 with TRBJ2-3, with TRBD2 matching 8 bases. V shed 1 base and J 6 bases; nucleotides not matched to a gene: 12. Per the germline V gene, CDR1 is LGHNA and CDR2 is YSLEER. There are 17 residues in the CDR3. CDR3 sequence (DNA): TGCGCCAGCAGCCAAGCTTCCCTACCGGGACTAGGGGATACGCAGTATTTT. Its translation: CASSQASLPGLGDTQYF.

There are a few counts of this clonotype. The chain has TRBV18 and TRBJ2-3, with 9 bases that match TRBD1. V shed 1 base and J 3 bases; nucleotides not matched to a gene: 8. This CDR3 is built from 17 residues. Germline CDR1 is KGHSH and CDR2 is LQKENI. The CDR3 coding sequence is TGTGCCAGCTCACCACTGTCCCCAGGACAGGGGACAGATACGCAGTATTTT. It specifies CASSPLSPGQGTDTQYF.

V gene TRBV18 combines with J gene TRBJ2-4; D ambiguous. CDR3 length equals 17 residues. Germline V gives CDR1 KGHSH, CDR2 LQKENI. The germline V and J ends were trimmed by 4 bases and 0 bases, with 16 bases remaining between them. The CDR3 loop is CASSLRSRLLAKNIQYF. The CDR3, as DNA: TGTGCCAGCTCACTTCGTAGCCGTCTTCTAGCCAAAAACATTCAGTACTTC.